This is a list of T cell receptor beta chains from one sample in a study of T cell responses to AZD1222 COVID-19 vaccine. Using immunoSEQ multiplex PCR, the repertoire was profiled, and TCRdb retains in-frame clones only, with some absent. The data show roughly 150,000 clones, with 90% to 95% seen just once and roughly 5% held by the top ten. Material: peripheral blood, obtained on day 0 of AZD1222 vaccination. The source of these receptors is an adult in good health. CDR3s include the opening cysteine and the closing phenylalanine or tryptophan. A D gene is named only where the DNA matches it firmly. Some rows have no size entry. The others give once, few or many, or a class for an expanded clone.

v_call: TRBV5-1
clone_size: NA
d_call: NA
j_call: TRBJ1-2
cdr3_length: 13
cdr3_aa: CASSLGTDYGYTF
cdr3_nt: TGCGCCAGCAGCTTGGGTACAGACTATGGCTACACCTTC

v_call: TRBV28
clone_size: NA
d_call: NA
j_call: TRBJ1-2
cdr3_length: 14
cdr3_aa: CATGAGNKLYGYTF
cdr3_nt: TGTGCCACCGGAGCGGGGAACAAACTATATGGCTACACCTTC

v_call: TRBV7-2
clone_size: NA
d_call: TRBD2
j_call: TRBJ2-7
cdr3_length: 17
cdr3_aa: CASSPRFSIAGAYEQYF
cdr3_nt: TGTGCCAGCAGCCCCCGGTTCTCTATAGCGGGAGCCTACGAGCAGTACTTC

v_call: TRBV7-2
clone_size: few
d_call: NA
j_call: TRBJ1-1
cdr3_length: 14
cdr3_aa: CASSLVLGKAEAFF
cdr3_nt: TGTGCCAGCAGCTTGGTTCTAGGGAAGGCTGAAGCTTTCTTT

v_call: TRBV2
clone_size: NA
d_call: TRBD2
j_call: TRBJ2-2
cdr3_length: 16
cdr3_aa: CASRELGGRATGELFF
cdr3_nt: TGTGCCAGCAGAGAATTGGGCGGGAGGGCCACCGGGGAGCTGTTTTTT

v_call: TRBV7-6
clone_size: NA
d_call: TRBD1
j_call: TRBJ2-7
cdr3_length: 15
cdr3_aa: CASSPGQGVAYEQYF
cdr3_nt: TGTGCCAGCAGCCCGGGACAGGGAGTAGCCTACGAGCAGTACTTC

v_call: TRBV7-8
clone_size: NA
d_call: NA
j_call: TRBJ2-6
cdr3_length: 15
cdr3_aa: CASTPRAGEANVLTF
cdr3_nt: TGTGCCAGCACCCCCCGGGCAGGAGAGGCCAACGTCCTGACTTTC

v_call: TRBV29-1
clone_size: NA
d_call: NA
j_call: TRBJ1-2
cdr3_length: 12
cdr3_aa: CSVRRGADGYTF
cdr3_nt: TGCAGCGTGAGGCGGGGCGCGGATGGCTACACCTTC

v_call: TRBV6-1
clone_size: NA
d_call: NA
j_call: TRBJ1-2
cdr3_length: 14
cdr3_aa: CASSEDAGVYGYTF
cdr3_nt: TGTGCCAGCAGTGAAGATGCAGGAGTCTATGGCTACACCTTC

v_call: TRBV5-1
clone_size: NA
d_call: NA
j_call: TRBJ1-1
cdr3_length: 17
cdr3_aa: CASRKGGSPPLNTEAFF
cdr3_nt: TGCGCCAGCAGAAAGGGCGGTTCCCCTCCTCTGAACACTGAAGCTTTCTTT

v_call: TRBV7-9
clone_size: once
d_call: NA
j_call: TRBJ2-7
cdr3_length: 16
cdr3_aa: CASSQISGTARGEQYF
cdr3_nt: TGTGCCAGCAGCCAAATCTCCGGGACCGCGAGGGGCGAGCAGTACTTC

v_call: TRBV19
clone_size: NA
d_call: NA
j_call: TRBJ1-5
cdr3_length: 13
cdr3_aa: CASSIGLRQPQHF
cdr3_nt: TGTGCCAGTAGTATCGGGCTGAGACAGCCCCAGCATTTT

v_call: TRBV5-6
clone_size: NA
d_call: TRBD1
j_call: TRBJ2-2
cdr3_length: 15
cdr3_aa: CASSLGQLNTGELFF
cdr3_nt: TGTGCCAGCAGTCTGGGACAGTTGAACACCGGGGAGCTGTTTTTT

v_call: TRBV5-1
clone_size: NA
d_call: NA
j_call: TRBJ2-7
cdr3_length: 14
cdr3_aa: CASAPGGAGYEQYF
cdr3_nt: TGCGCCAGCGCCCCTGGGGGGGCTGGTTACGAGCAGTACTTC

v_call: TRBV27
clone_size: NA
d_call: NA
j_call: TRBJ2-7
cdr3_length: 15
cdr3_aa: CASSLRGAPLYEQYF
cdr3_nt: TGTGCCAGCAGTTTGAGGGGGGCCCCTCTCTACGAGCAGTACTTC

v_call: TRBV3-1/TRBV3-2
clone_size: once
d_call: NA
j_call: TRBJ1-1
cdr3_length: 15
cdr3_aa: CASSQEPRLNTEAFF
cdr3_nt: TGTGCCAGCAGCCAAGAACCAAGACTTAACACTGAAGCTTTCTTT

v_call: TRBV7-6
clone_size: NA
d_call: NA
j_call: TRBJ2-5
cdr3_length: 13
cdr3_aa: CASSSQGGETQYF
cdr3_nt: TGTGCCAGCAGCTCACAGGGGGGGGAGACCCAGTACTTC

v_call: TRBV12-3/TRBV12-4
clone_size: NA
d_call: NA
j_call: TRBJ1-5
cdr3_length: 13
cdr3_aa: CASSPQGRQPQHF
cdr3_nt: TGTGCCAGCAGCCCACAGGGTAGGCAGCCCCAGCATTTT

v_call: TRBV29-1
clone_size: NA
d_call: TRBD1
j_call: TRBJ2-1
cdr3_length: 14
cdr3_aa: CSVNGQGVNNEQFF
cdr3_nt: TGCAGCGTGAACGGACAGGGAGTTAATAATGAGCAGTTCTTC

v_call: TRBV7-9
clone_size: NA
d_call: NA
j_call: TRBJ1-4
cdr3_length: 14
cdr3_aa: CASSAGTGGEKLFF
cdr3_nt: TGTGCCAGCAGCGCCGGGACGGGGGGAGAAAAACTGTTTTTT

v_call: TRBV6-5
clone_size: NA
d_call: NA
j_call: TRBJ1-3
cdr3_length: 11
cdr3_aa: CASSSRNTIYF
cdr3_nt: TGTGCCAGCAGTTCTAGAAACACCATATATTTT

v_call: TRBV6-5
clone_size: NA
d_call: NA
j_call: TRBJ1-1
cdr3_length: 16
cdr3_aa: CASSYSRQPVNTEAFF
cdr3_nt: TGTGCCAGCAGTTACTCGAGACAGCCGGTGAACACTGAAGCTTTCTTT

v_call: TRBV9
clone_size: NA
d_call: NA
j_call: TRBJ1-4
cdr3_length: 13
cdr3_aa: CASSESQGGKLFF
cdr3_nt: TGTGCCAGCAGCGAATCACAGGGAGGCAAACTGTTTTTT

v_call: TRBV28
clone_size: NA
d_call: NA
j_call: TRBJ1-2
cdr3_length: 12
cdr3_aa: CASSLGGYGYTF
cdr3_nt: TGTGCCAGCAGTTTAGGGGGCTATGGCTACACCTTC

v_call: TRBV4-1
clone_size: once
d_call: NA
j_call: TRBJ1-6
cdr3_length: 12
cdr3_aa: CASSQERSPLHF
cdr3_nt: TGCGCCAGCAGCCAAGAACGTTCACCCCTCCACTTT

v_call: TRBV29-1
clone_size: NA
d_call: NA
j_call: TRBJ1-2
cdr3_length: 12
cdr3_aa: CSVQENLGGYTF
cdr3_nt: TGCAGCGTCCAGGAGAATTTAGGTGGCTACACCTTC

v_call: TRBV7-8
clone_size: NA
d_call: NA
j_call: TRBJ1-5
cdr3_length: 16
cdr3_aa: CASSFGDGAFHQPQHF
cdr3_nt: TGTGCCAGCAGCTTCGGGGACGGGGCTTTTCATCAGCCCCAGCATTTT

v_call: TRBV29-1
clone_size: NA
d_call: TRBD2
j_call: TRBJ2-5
cdr3_length: 15
cdr3_aa: CSVDRLAGGGETQYF
cdr3_nt: TGCAGCGTTGATAGGCTAGCGGGGGGTGGGGAGACCCAGTACTTC

v_call: TRBV6-6
clone_size: NA
d_call: NA
j_call: TRBJ1-6
cdr3_length: 14
cdr3_aa: CASTSQGYNSPLHF
cdr3_nt: TGTGCCAGTACATCACAGGGCTATAATTCACCCCTCCACTTT

v_call: TRBV5-6
clone_size: NA
d_call: NA
j_call: TRBJ2-3
cdr3_length: 12
cdr3_aa: CASSFLIDTQYF
cdr3_nt: TGTGCCAGCAGCTTCTTGATCGATACGCAGTATTTT

v_call: TRBV24-1
clone_size: NA
d_call: NA
j_call: TRBJ2-2
cdr3_length: 13
cdr3_aa: CATSDSGTGELFF
cdr3_nt: TGTGCCACCAGTGATTCGGGCACCGGGGAGCTGTTTTTT

v_call: TRBV6-5
clone_size: once
d_call: TRBD1
j_call: TRBJ2-7
cdr3_length: 15
cdr3_aa: CASSQGQAESYEQYF
cdr3_nt: TGTGCCAGCAGTCAGGGACAGGCGGAATCCTACGAGCAGTACTTC

v_call: TRBV10-3
clone_size: NA
d_call: TRBD1
j_call: TRBJ1-1
cdr3_length: 12
cdr3_aa: CAITPGGAEAFF
cdr3_nt: TGTGCCATCACACCAGGGGGAGCTGAAGCTTTCTTT

v_call: TRBV4-3
clone_size: NA
d_call: NA
j_call: TRBJ2-3
cdr3_length: 16
cdr3_aa: CASSQDLGSGTDTQYF
cdr3_nt: TGCGCCAGCAGCCAAGATCTGGGTAGCGGCACAGATACGCAGTATTTT

v_call: TRBV12-3/TRBV12-4
clone_size: NA
d_call: NA
j_call: TRBJ1-2
cdr3_length: 13
cdr3_aa: CASSLGNYYGYTF
cdr3_nt: TGTGCCAGCAGTTTAGGCAACTACTATGGCTACACCTTC

v_call: TRBV9
clone_size: NA
d_call: NA
j_call: TRBJ2-2
cdr3_length: 14
cdr3_aa: CASSVAQGTGELFF
cdr3_nt: TGTGCCAGCAGCGTAGCACAGGGAACCGGGGAGCTGTTTTTT

v_call: TRBV19
clone_size: NA
d_call: NA
j_call: TRBJ2-3
cdr3_length: 14
cdr3_aa: CASTRDLPTDTQYF
cdr3_nt: TGTGCCAGTACCCGGGACCTACCGACAGATACGCAGTATTTT

v_call: TRBV6-5
clone_size: NA
d_call: TRBD1
j_call: TRBJ1-6
cdr3_length: 15
cdr3_aa: CASSYWTGSGSPLHF
cdr3_nt: TGTGCCAGCAGTTACTGGACAGGGAGCGGGTCACCCCTCCACTTT

v_call: TRBV9
clone_size: NA
d_call: NA
j_call: TRBJ1-2
cdr3_length: 15
cdr3_aa: CASSVVSSPNYGYTF
cdr3_nt: TGTGCCAGCAGCGTAGTTAGCAGTCCTAACTATGGCTACACCTTC

v_call: TRBV13
clone_size: NA
d_call: NA
j_call: TRBJ2-5
cdr3_length: 14
cdr3_aa: CASSLAGSPTTQYF
cdr3_nt: TGTGCCAGCAGCTTAGCGGGGTCCCCGACGACCCAGTACTTC

v_call: TRBV6-5
clone_size: NA
d_call: TRBD1
j_call: TRBJ1-2
cdr3_length: 14
cdr3_aa: CASRPGQGSYGYTF
cdr3_nt: TGTGCCAGCAGGCCGGGACAGGGATCCTATGGCTACACCTTC

v_call: TRBV9
clone_size: NA
d_call: NA
j_call: TRBJ2-2
cdr3_length: 15
cdr3_aa: CASSGEPGTGGELFF
cdr3_nt: TGTGCCAGCAGCGGAGAACCGGGAACAGGGGGGGAGCTGTTTTTT